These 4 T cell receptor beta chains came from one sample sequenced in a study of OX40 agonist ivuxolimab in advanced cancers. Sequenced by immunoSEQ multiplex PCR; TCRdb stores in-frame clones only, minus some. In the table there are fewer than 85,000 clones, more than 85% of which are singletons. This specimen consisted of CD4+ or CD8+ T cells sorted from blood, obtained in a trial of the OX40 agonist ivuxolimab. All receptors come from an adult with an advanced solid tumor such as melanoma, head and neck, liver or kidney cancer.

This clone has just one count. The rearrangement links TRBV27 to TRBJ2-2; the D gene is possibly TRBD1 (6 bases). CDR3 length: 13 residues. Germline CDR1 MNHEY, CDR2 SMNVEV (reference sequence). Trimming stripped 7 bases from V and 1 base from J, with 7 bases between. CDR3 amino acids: CASKQGNTGELFF. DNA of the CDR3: TGTGCCAGCAAACAGGGGAACACCGGGGAGCTGTTTTTT.

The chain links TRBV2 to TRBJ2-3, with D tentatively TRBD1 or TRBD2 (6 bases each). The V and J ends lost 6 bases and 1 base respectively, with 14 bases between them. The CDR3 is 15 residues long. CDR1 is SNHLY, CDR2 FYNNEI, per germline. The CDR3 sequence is CASSGGRMGTDTQYF. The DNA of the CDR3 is TGTGCCAGCAGCGGGGGCCGTATGGGCACAGATACGCAGTATTTT.

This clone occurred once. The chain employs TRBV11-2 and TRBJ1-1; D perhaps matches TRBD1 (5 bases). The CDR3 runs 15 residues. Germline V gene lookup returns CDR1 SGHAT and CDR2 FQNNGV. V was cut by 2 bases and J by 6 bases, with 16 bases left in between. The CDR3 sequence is CASSLFRAQGAEAFF. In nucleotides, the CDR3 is TGTGCCAGCAGCTTATTCAGGGCGCAGGGCGCTGAAGCTTTCTTT.

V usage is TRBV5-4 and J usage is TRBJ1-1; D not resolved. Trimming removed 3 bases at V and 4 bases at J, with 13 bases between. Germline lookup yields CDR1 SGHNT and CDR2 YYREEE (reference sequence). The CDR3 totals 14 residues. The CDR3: CASSWETDRTEAFF. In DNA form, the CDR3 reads TGTGCCAGCAGCTGGGAGACGGATCGCACTGAAGCTTTCTTT.